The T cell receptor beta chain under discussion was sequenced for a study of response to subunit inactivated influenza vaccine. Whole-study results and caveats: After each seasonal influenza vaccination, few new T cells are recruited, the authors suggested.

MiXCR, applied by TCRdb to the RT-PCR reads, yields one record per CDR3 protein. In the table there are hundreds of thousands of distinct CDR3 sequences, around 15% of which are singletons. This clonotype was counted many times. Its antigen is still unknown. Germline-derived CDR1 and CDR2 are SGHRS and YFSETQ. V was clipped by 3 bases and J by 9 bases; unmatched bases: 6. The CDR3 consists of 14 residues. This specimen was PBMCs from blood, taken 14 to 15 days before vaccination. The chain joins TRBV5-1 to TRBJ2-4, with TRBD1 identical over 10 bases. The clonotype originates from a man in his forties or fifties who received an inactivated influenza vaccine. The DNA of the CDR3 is TGCGCCAGCAGCTCGTCGGGACAGGGGAGCATTCAGTACTTC. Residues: CASSSSGQGSIQYF.